Presented here are 31 T cell receptor beta chains from one specimen sequenced in a study of T cells in Graves' hyperthyroidism and ophthalmopathy. The CDR3 regions of TCR beta were amplified from RNA transcripts. TCR CDR3 underwent first-round RT-PCR with the HTBI primer set. MiXCR, run by TCRdb on the multiplex PCR reads, gives a single entry per CDR3 protein. Altogether approximately 380,000 distinct CDR3 sequences are present, less than 20% being singletons, with the ten largest covering around two fifths. Sequencing input: blood. The receptor source for this set is a man in his late teens or twenties with Graves' ophthalmopathy.

This sequence joins TRBV7-9 and TRBJ1-5; D remains ambiguous. This CDR3 region has 14 residues. The germline V and J ends were trimmed by 4 bases and 0 bases, with 7 bases remaining between them. The germline V gene has CDR1 SEHNR and CDR2 FQNEAQ (reference sequence). Here the CDR3 DNA reads TGTGCCAGCAGCTCGCCGGATAGCAATCAGCCCCAGCATTTT. Protein sequence: CASSSPDSNQPQHF.

V gene TRBV5-6 combines with J gene TRBJ1-1; D gene ambiguous. V lost 2 bases, J lost 1 base, and 9 bases lay in between. This CDR3 is built from 14 residues. Germline assignment: CDR1 SGHDT and CDR2 YYEEEE. The CDR3 loop is CASSFRRANTEAFF. DNA for the CDR3: TGTGCCAGCAGCTTCCGGCGGGCGAACACTGAAGCTTTCTTT.

This clonotype has ten or more counts. The rearrangement links TRBV6-1 to TRBJ2-7; D possibly uses TRBD1 or TRBD2 (6 bases each). Germline assignment: CDR1 MNHNS and CDR2 SASEGT. V gave up 7 bases and J gave up 6 bases, with 22 bases separating them. The CDR3 is 15 amino acids. The CDR3 nucleotides read TGTGCCAGCAACATAGCGGCAGGGGCATCGAGCGAGCAGTACTTC. Protein sequence: CASNIAAGASSEQYF.

This clonotype was observed a handful of times. The rearrangement joins TRBV11-2 to TRBJ2-4; the match to TRBD2 covers 9 bases. Germline V gene lookup returns CDR1 SGHAT and CDR2 FQNNGV. The CDR3 totals 18 residues. The V and J ends lost 1 base and 1 base, in that order; junction bases with no gene match: 8. This CDR3 is CASSLVSPSGVAKNIQYF. The CDR3, as DNA: TGTGCCAGCAGCTTAGTATCCCCTAGCGGGGTGGCCAAAAACATTCAGTACTTC.

The V call is TRBV20-1, the J call TRBJ1-6; perhaps TRBD1 as D (5 bases). V was cut by 1 base and J by 7 bases, with 8 bases left in between. CDR3 length: 13 residues. Germline V gene data show CDR1 as DFQATT and CDR2 as SNEGSKA (reference sequence). CDR3 coding DNA: TGCAGTGCTAGAGTAGGGGACAATTCACCCCTCCACTTT. Its translation is CSARVGDNSPLHF.

This chain joins TRBV12-3 or TRBV12-4 and TRBJ1-6; D is undetermined. The CDR3 is made up of 15 amino acids. Trimming took 1 base from V and 8 from J, leaving 12 bases between them. The chain's CDR3 is CASSLGRTPYSPLHF. CDR3 DNA sequence: TGTGCCAGCAGTTTAGGTCGTACGCCCTATTCACCCCTCCACTTT.

This clonotype was observed many times. Here the CDR3 DNA reads TGCAGTGCTAGAGATCGTGGGAACACTGAAGCTTTCTTT. It translates to CSARDRGNTEAFF. The chain couples TRBV20-1 to TRBJ1-1, with D uncertain. CDR3 size: 13 residues. The V gene lost 0 bases and the J gene lost 1 base, with 6 bases spanning the gap. Germline CDR1 DFQATT, CDR2 SNEGSKA (reference sequence).

This clonotype was seen more than once but under ten times. This sequence joins TRBV5-6 and TRBJ1-1; no clear D. The CDR3 is 14 amino acids. CDR1 is SGHDT, CDR2 YYEEEE, per germline. Trimming stripped 2 bases from V and 1 base from J, with 9 bases between. CDR3 residues: CASSFRTANTEAFF. In DNA form, the CDR3 reads TGTGCCAGCAGCTTTCGAACAGCGAACACTGAAGCTTTCTTT.

This clonotype came up many times. The rearrangement uses TRBV9 and TRBJ2-3; the match to TRBD1 covers 9 bases. Germline trimming cut 6 bases from V and 4 bases from J; bases unmatched to any gene: 6. The CDR3 covers 14 residues. Looked up from germline, CDR1 is SGDLS and CDR2 is YYNGEE. DNA for the CDR3: TGTGCCAGCAACCGGGACAGGGCAGCAGATACGCAGTATTTT. The encoded protein is CASNRDRAADTQYF.

This clonotype has at least ten counts. The V gene is TRBV15, the J gene TRBJ2-2; unclear D gene. The CDR3 consists of 17 residues. Germline V gene lookup returns CDR1 LNHNV and CDR2 YYDKDF (reference sequence). With 3 bases removed from V and 6 bases from J, the gap between germline ends came to 20 bases. CDR3 sequence: CATSRESTPPYSGELFF. The CDR3 bases are TGTGCCACCAGCAGGGAATCGACACCCCCTTATTCCGGGGAGCTGTTTTTT.

This clonotype was detected many times. The chain couples TRBV12-3 or TRBV12-4 to TRBJ1-4; no firm D call. V was cut by 3 bases and J by 0 bases, with 11 bases left in between. There are 16 residues in the CDR3. For the CDR3, the DNA is TGTGCCAGCAGTTTCGCCCTTCGCGCAACTAATGAAAAACTGTTTTTT. Its translation: CASSFALRATNEKLFF.

This clonotype has at least ten counts. V and J are TRBV11-2 and TRBJ2-3, with TRBD2 as a possible D gene (5 bases). Trimming shortened V by 5 bases and J by 5 bases, and 11 bases separated the two germline ends. The germline V gene encodes CDR1 SGHAT and CDR2 FQNNGV. This CDR3 is 13 amino acids long. CDR3 region: CASSRRALDTQYF. CDR3 coding DNA: TGTGCCAGCAGCCGGCGGGCGCTAGATACGCAGTATTTT. Variable domain in full (rest from reference TRBV11-2 and TRBJ2-3): EAGVAQSPRYKIIEKRQSVAFWCNPISGHATLYWYQQILGQGPKLLIQFQNNGVVDDSQLPKDRFSAERLKGVDSTLKIQPAKLEDSAVYLCASSRRALDTQYFGPGTRLTVL.

There are a few counts of this clonotype. The chain joins TRBV7-9 to TRBJ1-2; no firm D call. Trimming took off 6 bases at V and 6 bases at J, with 17 bases between the two ends. The CDR3 runs to 14 residues. The germline V gene encodes CDR1 SEHNR and CDR2 FQNEAQ (reference sequence). CDR3 nucleotide sequence: TGTGCCAGCAGTCCCTCTCCGACTGGTAATGGCTACACCTTC. Its protein product is CASSPSPTGNGYTF.

This clonotype was observed many times. The chain uses TRBV6-1 and TRBJ2-2, with D possibly TRBD1 on 5 matching bases. V was pared by 8 bases and J by 7 bases, with 20 bases between. The CDR3 runs 15 residues. In germline, CDR1 is MNHNS, CDR2 SASEGT. The CDR3, as DNA: TGTGCCAGCGGCCCCCCCAGGGATCGAGTCGGGGAGCTGTTTTTT. It translates to CASGPPRDRVGELFF.

This clonotype was seen repeatedly, ten times or more. The genes are TRBV15 and TRBJ2-7, with 8 bases fitting TRBD1. CDR1 is LNHNV and CDR2 is YYDKDF in the germline V gene (reference sequence). This CDR3 region has 15 residues. Trimming removed 0 bases from V and 3 bases from J; junction bases left unmatched: 4. DNA for the CDR3: TGTGCCACCAGCAGAGATCCAGGGGGCGTCTACGAGCAGTACTTC. Translation gives CATSRDPGGVYEQYF.

V and J are TRBV7-9 and TRBJ1-5; D gene ambiguous. The germline V gene encodes CDR1 SEHNR and CDR2 FQNEAQ (reference sequence). The ends were cut back, 1 base at V and 1 base at J, with 5 bases in the middle. The CDR3 contains 14 residues. The CDR3 protein is CASSLGWSNQPQHF. The CDR3 DNA sequence: TGTGCCAGCAGCTTAGGCTGGAGCAATCAGCCCCAGCATTTT.

The V call is TRBV6-1, the J call TRBJ1-5; tentative D call: TRBD1 (5 bases). Trimming took off 6 bases at V and 6 bases at J, with 18 bases between the two ends. CDR1 and CDR2 (germline): MNHNS, SASEGT. This CDR3 has 15 amino acids. The CDR3 loop is CASRPERGVGQPQHF. DNA of the CDR3: TGTGCCAGCAGACCCGAGCGGGGCGTCGGTCAGCCCCAGCATTTT.

This clonotype was picked up many times. This chain links TRBV12-3 or TRBV12-4 with TRBJ2-7; 9 nucleotides agree with TRBD1. This CDR3 is 14 amino acids long. The trim removed 5 bases at V and 3 bases at J, leaving 5 bases unmatched. This CDR3 is CASSPPTGGYEQYF. The CDR3 region has the DNA TGTGCCAGCAGTCCACCGACAGGGGGCTACGAGCAGTACTTC.

The V gene is TRBV18, the J gene TRBJ1-6; 11 bases are a match to TRBD1. The V segment lost 2 bases and the J segment 9 bases; nucleotides outside the gene matches: 6. CDR3 length equals 16 residues. Germline V lookup: CDR1 KGHSH, CDR2 LQKENI. Here the CDR3 reads CASSPGTGGAISPLHF. For the CDR3, the DNA is TGTGCCAGCTCACCAGGGACAGGGGGGGCCATTTCACCCCTCCACTTT.

The chain uses TRBV4-1 and TRBJ1-2; a weak D match, TRBD1 (5 bases). The V gene lost 1 base and the J gene lost 8 bases, with 14 bases spanning the gap. This CDR3 is 14 amino acids long. The germline CDR1 and CDR2 sequences are MGHRA and YSYEKL. This CDR3 is CASSQVGEGKGYTF. CDR3 in DNA: TGCGCCAGCAGCCAAGTAGGGGAGGGGAAAGGCTACACCTTC.

This chain joins TRBV11-2 and TRBJ2-5, with TRBD1 identical over 11 bases. Trimming cost V 5 bases and J 5 bases; bases outside gene matches: 7. The V gene's germline CDR1 is SGHAT and CDR2 FQNNGV. The CDR3 covers 15 residues. The CDR3 reads CASSPDRGQVETQYF. CDR3 nucleotide sequence: TGTGCCAGCAGCCCGGACAGGGGGCAGGTGGAGACCCAGTACTTC.

This clonotype came up many times. The chain links TRBV3-1 to TRBJ2-1; maybe TRBD2 (5 bases). The CDR3 totals 15 residues. Trimming removed 1 base at V and 7 bases at J, with 14 bases between. CDR1 and CDR2 (germline): LGHDT, YNNKEL (reference sequence). This CDR3 is CASSQGRGGRNEQFF. The CDR3, as DNA: TGTGCCAGCAGCCAAGGGCGAGGAGGACGGAATGAGCAGTTCTTC.

V and J are TRBV6-2 or TRBV6-3 and TRBJ2-5, with 8 positions matching TRBD1. Germline values: CDR1 MNHEY, CDR2 SVGEGT. V lost 6 bases to trimming and J lost 3 bases; unmatched junction nucleotides: 6. This CDR3 has 14 amino acids. CDR3: CASSLGQGKETQYF. The CDR3 DNA follows: TGTGCCAGCAGCCTTGGACAGGGTAAAGAGACCCAGTACTTC.

The chain links TRBV20-1 to TRBJ2-4, with D perhaps matching TRBD2 (6 bases). The length of the CDR3 is 17 residues. CDR1 DFQATT and CDR2 SNEGSKA come from the germline V gene (reference sequence). V was clipped by 0 bases and J by 1 base, with 16 bases between them. The CDR3 coding sequence is TGCAGTGCTAGAGATAGGAGGGAATGGTTTGCCAAAAACATTCAGTACTTC. It specifies CSARDRREWFAKNIQYF.

This sequence joins TRBV10-3 and TRBJ1-1; D is ambiguous. The CDR3 length is 15 residues. Germline CDR1 reads ENHRY; CDR2 reads SYGVKD. The germline V and J ends were trimmed by 0 bases and 0 bases, with 8 bases remaining between them. This CDR3 reads CAISESASMNTEAFF. In DNA, the CDR3 is TGTGCCATCAGTGAGTCGGCCAGCATGAACACTGAAGCTTTCTTT.

This clonotype has a count of ten or more. The chain uses TRBV27 and TRBJ2-5; a weak D match, TRBD1 (5 bases). The V end was cut by 6 bases, the J end by 1 base, with 12 bases between. Germline V gene sequence: CDR1 MNHEY, CDR2 SMNVEV (reference sequence). The CDR3 runs 14 residues. The DNA for the CDR3 is TGTGCCAGCAGATCGCAGGGCCTCCAAGAGACCCAGTACTTC. Its translation is CASRSQGLQETQYF.

Many counts were recorded for this clonotype. The CDR3 DNA sequence: TGTGCCAGCAGTTTCCCTCAGGAGGGCAATCAGCCCCAGCATTTT. Its translation: CASSFPQEGNQPQHF. This chain connects TRBV28 to TRBJ1-5; D ambiguous. Trimming shortened V by 3 bases and J by 2 bases, and 11 bases separated the two germline ends. Germline V gene sequence: CDR1 MDHEN, CDR2 SYDVKM. There are 15 residues in the CDR3.

This clonotype was seen at least ten times. J is TRBJ2-5 and V is TRBV12-3 or TRBV12-4; 7 bases fit TRBD2. V was clipped by 3 bases and J by 1 base; unmatched bases: 2. This CDR3 comprises 14 residues. As DNA, the CDR3 is TGTGCCAGCAGTTTGAGCGGGACCCAAGAGACCCAGTACTTC. This encodes CASSLSGTQETQYF.

Concerning this clonotype itself: A read error may be the cause here, since a much bigger clone is one base away. CDR3 sequence: CASSRPRGTSYEQYF. CDR3 nucleotides: TGTGCCAGCAGCCGCCCACGGGGCACCTCCTACGAGCAGTACTTC. This chain links TRBV27 with TRBJ2-7; D tentatively reads TRBD1 or TRBD2 (5 bases each). The CDR3 sequence is 15 residues long. V lost 6 bases to trimming and J lost 0 bases, with 15 bases between them. CDR1 MNHEY and CDR2 SMNVEV come from the germline V gene (reference sequence).

V usage is TRBV24-1 and J usage is TRBJ2-1; a possible D gene is TRBD1 (6 bases). Trimming pared 0 bases from V and 9 bases from J, leaving 11 bases between. Germline V lookup: CDR1 KGHDR, CDR2 SFDVKD. The CDR3 has 14 residues. The DNA of the CDR3 is TGTGCCACCAGTGATTTGGGGGGCCTCAGTGAGCAGTTCTTC. Protein product: CATSDLGGLSEQFF.

The table lists this clonotype with many counts. The chain uses TRBV7-2 and TRBJ2-1; 11 positions match TRBD1. The CDR3 contains 15 residues. The V gene's germline CDR1 is SGHTA and CDR2 FQGNSA. J was trimmed by 4 bases and V by 5 bases; bases with no gene match: 4. CDR3 in DNA: TGTGCCAGCAGCGGAGGGACAGGGGGATACAATGAGCAGTTCTTC. As protein: CASSGGTGGYNEQFF.